The present T cell receptor beta chain was sequenced within a study of vaccination effects on CD4 cells after COVID-19. Assay: immunoSEQ multiplex PCR; the TCRdb copy retains only in-frame clones and omits some. In the table there are 20,000 to 25,000 clones, 75% to 85% of which are singletons. The ViraFEST assay expanded antigen-specific CD4+ T cells with viral peptide pools before sequencing. Cells that had been cultured for approximately eleven days were the source of isolated CD4+ T cells. As their vaccination, participants received two doses of either BNT162b2 or mRNA-1273. In the vaccine recipients, nucleocapsid antibodies were negative and there was no prior SARS-CoV-2 infection. Researchers reported culturing a few million PBMC in each well, adding roughly 10 IU/ml IL-2 and about 10 ug/ml peptides. On both days 3 and 7, half of the culture medium was replaced with IL-2 medium. On this clone itself: Its antigen is unidentified.

CDR3 length: 14 amino acids. CDR1 is SGHTA and CDR2 is FQGTGA in the germline V gene. Trimming cost V 4 bases and J 2 bases; bases outside gene matches: 2. The rearrangement uses TRBV7-3 and TRBJ1-1, with 9 nucleotides matching TRBD1. The sample here was CD4+ T cells from PBMCs cultured with SARS-CoV-2 spike peptides, taken after COVID-19 vaccination. This clonotype was obtained from a human donor who received a COVID-19 vaccine. Some clones in this sample may be carry-over from other donors' samples. The CDR3 DNA reads TGTGCCAGCAGCTCGACAGGGGGAAACACTGAAGCTTTCTTT. Protein: CASSSTGGNTEAFF.